This T cell receptor beta chain stems from a study of post-analysis software for immune sequencing data. Across the study: Relapsing-remitting, secondary progressive and progressive-relapsing multiple sclerosis were all included among the disease courses. Study-level results: F measure clustering grouped samples strongly by preparation batch. A handful of TRBV segments appeared more often in patients than in controls, and TRBV5-6, TRBV5-1 and TRBV20-1 were among these.

About this clonotype: Its antigen is undetermined.

Unique molecular identifiers were built into the TCR beta cDNA libraries. Around 460,000 cDNA molecules came from roughly 0.93 to 9.6 million T cells. TCRdb independently ran MiXCR on the PCR reads; one entry per CDR3 protein. This repertoire shows 740,000 or so distinct CDR3 sequences, approximately 53% found once; its top ten account for about 4.5%. The CDR3 consists of 17 residues. Trimming took 8 bases from V and 4 from J; bases not matched to a gene: 18. Germline V lookup: CDR1 WSHSY, CDR2 SAAADI. The genes are TRBV10-2 and TRBJ2-3, with 7 bases that match TRBD2. The sequencing input was blood. This sequence originates from a girl between 10 and 17 years old with multiple sclerosis. Here the CDR3 reads CASAASGILMSADTQYF. CDR3 sequence (DNA): TGCGCCAGCGCGGCAAGCGGGATCCTCATGAGCGCAGATACGCAGTATTTT.